The clone carrying this T cell receptor beta chain was counted many times. The data originate from a study of regulatory T cells in long-lasting Graves disease. Germline-derived CDR1 and CDR2 are KGHSH and LQKENI. The junction had 3 bases not matched to a gene; V was cut back by 1 base and J by 3 bases. This CDR3 spans 16 amino acids. Sequencing libraries for TCR beta were prepared with iRepertoire HTBI primers and Arm-PCR of CDR3 regions. TCRdb passed the multiplex PCR reads through MiXCR, listing each CDR3 protein once. The sample contains approximately 210,000 distinct CDR3 sequences, roughly 18% of which appear only once. The time point denotes: newly diagnosed GD, antithyroid drugs for less than 3 months. Scientists built the TCR library using RNA that was extracted from PBMCs.

This TCR was recovered from a female donor with Graves disease. The chain combines TRBV18 with TRBJ2-2; the match to TRBD2 covers 9 bases. The material sequenced was peripheral blood mononuclear cells (PBMCs), taken at new diagnosis, from a patient treated with antithyroid drugs. The CDR3 DNA sequence: TGTGCCAGCTCACCACGAGCGGGAGGTGACACCGGGGAGCTGTTTTTT. The encoded protein is CASSPRAGGDTGELFF. The entire variable domain, with the rest obtained from reference TRBV18 and TRBJ2-2, is as follows: NAGVMQNPRHLVRRRGQEARLRCSPMKGHSHVYWYRQLPEEGLKFMVYLQKENIIDESGMPKERFSAEFPKEGPSILRIQQVVRGDSAAYFCASSPRAGGDTGELFFGEGSRLTVL.